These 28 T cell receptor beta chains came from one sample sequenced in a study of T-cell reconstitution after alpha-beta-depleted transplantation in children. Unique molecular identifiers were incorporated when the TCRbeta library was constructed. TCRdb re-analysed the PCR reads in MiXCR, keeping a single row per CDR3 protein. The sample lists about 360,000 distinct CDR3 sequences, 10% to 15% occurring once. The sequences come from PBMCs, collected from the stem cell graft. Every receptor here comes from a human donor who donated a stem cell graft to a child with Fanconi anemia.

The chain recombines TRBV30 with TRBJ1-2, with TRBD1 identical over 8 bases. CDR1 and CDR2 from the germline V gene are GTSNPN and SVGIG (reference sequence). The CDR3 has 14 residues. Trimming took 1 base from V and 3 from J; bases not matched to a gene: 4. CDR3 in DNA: TGTGCCTGGAGTGGGACAGGGAAGGACTATGGCTACACCTTC. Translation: CAWSGTGKDYGYTF.

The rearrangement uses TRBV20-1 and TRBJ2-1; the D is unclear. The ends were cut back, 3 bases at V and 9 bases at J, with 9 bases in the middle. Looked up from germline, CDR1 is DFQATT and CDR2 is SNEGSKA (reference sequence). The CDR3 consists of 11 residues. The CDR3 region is CSARFLREQFF. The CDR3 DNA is TGCAGTGCTAGGTTTCTTCGTGAGCAGTTCTTC.

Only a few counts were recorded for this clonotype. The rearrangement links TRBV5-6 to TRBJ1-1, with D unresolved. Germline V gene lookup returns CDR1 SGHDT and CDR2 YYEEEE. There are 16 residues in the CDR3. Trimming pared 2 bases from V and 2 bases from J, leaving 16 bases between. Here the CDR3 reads CASSFGVRARNTEAFF. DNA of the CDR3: TGTGCCAGCAGCTTTGGGGTTCGGGCGCGAAACACTGAAGCTTTCTTT.

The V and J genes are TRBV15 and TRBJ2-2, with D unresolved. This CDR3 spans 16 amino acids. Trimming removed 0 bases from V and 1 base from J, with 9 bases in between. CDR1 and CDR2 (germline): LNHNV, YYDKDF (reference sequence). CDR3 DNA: TGTGCCACCAGCAGAGAGGGCAGTCTGAACACCGGGGAGCTGTTTTTT. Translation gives CATSREGSLNTGELFF.

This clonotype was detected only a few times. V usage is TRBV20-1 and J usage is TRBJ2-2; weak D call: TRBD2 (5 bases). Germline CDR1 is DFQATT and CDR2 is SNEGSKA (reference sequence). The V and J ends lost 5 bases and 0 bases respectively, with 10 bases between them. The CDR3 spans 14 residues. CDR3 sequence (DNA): TGCAGTGCTGGCGAGGGAGCGAACACCGGGGAGCTGTTTTTT. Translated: CSAGEGANTGELFF.

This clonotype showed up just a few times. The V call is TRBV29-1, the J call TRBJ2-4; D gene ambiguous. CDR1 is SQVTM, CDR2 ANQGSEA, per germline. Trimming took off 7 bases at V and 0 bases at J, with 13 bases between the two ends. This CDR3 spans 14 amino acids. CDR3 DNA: TGCAGCGCTGCACCGTCGACAGCCAAAAACATTCAGTACTTC. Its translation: CSAAPSTAKNIQYF.

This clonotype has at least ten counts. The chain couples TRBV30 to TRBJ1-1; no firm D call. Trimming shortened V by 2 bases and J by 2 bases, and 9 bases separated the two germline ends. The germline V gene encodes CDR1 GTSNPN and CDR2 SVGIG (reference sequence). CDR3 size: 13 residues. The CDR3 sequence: CAWSTDGNTEAFF. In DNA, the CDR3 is TGTGCCTGGAGTACGGACGGAAACACTGAAGCTTTCTTT.

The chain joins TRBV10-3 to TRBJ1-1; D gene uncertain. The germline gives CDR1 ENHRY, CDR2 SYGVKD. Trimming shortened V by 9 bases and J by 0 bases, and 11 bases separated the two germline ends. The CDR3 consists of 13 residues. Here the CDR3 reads CAISMGMNTEAFF. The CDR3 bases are TGTGCCATTAGTATGGGGATGAACACTGAAGCTTTCTTT.

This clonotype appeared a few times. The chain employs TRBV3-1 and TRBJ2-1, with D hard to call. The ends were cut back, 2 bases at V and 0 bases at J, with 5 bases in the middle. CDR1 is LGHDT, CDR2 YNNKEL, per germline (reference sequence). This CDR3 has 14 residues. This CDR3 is CASSQPSSYNEQFF. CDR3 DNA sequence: TGTGCCAGCAGCCAACCGAGCTCCTACAATGAGCAGTTCTTC.

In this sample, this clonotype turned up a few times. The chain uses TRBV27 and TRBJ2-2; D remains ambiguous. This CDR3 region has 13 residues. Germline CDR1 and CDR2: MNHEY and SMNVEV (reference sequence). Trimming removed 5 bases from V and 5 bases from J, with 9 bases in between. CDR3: CASSGVLTGELFF. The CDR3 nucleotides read TGTGCCAGCAGTGGGGTCTTGACCGGGGAGCTGTTTTTT.

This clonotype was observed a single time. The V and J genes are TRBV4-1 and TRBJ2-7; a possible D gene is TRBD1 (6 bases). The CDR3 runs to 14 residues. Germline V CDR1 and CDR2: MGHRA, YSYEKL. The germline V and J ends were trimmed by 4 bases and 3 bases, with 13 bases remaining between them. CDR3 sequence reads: CASSPQGQLYEQYF. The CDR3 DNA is TGCGCCAGCAGCCCGCAGGGGCAGCTCTACGAGCAGTACTTC.

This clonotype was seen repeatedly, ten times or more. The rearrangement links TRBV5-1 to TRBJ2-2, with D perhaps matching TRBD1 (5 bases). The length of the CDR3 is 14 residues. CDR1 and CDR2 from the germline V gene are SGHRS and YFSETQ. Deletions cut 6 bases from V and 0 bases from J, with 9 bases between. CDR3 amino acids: CASKDTANTGELFF. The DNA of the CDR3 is TGCGCCAGCAAGGACACCGCGAACACCGGGGAGCTGTTTTTT.

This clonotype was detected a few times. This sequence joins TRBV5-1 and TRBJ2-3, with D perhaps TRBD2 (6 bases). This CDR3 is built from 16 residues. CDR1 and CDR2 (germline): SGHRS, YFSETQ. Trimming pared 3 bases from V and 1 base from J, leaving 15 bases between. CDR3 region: CASSSGTQGGTDTQYF. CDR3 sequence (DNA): TGCGCCAGCAGCTCCGGGACTCAAGGTGGCACAGATACGCAGTATTTT.

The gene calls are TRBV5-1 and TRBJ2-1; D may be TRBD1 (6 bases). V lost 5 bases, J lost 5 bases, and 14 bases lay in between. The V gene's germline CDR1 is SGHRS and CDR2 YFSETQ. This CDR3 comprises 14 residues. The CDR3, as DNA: TGCGCCAGCAGTTCAGCTCAGGGGCACAATGAGCAGTTCTTC. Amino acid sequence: CASSSAQGHNEQFF.

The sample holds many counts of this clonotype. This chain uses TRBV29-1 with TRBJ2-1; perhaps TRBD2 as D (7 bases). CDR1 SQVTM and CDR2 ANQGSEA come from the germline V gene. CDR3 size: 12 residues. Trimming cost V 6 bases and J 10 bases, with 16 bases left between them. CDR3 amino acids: CSVREGGTEQFF. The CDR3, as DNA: TGCAGCGTAAGGGAGGGGGGCACCGAGCAGTTCTTC.

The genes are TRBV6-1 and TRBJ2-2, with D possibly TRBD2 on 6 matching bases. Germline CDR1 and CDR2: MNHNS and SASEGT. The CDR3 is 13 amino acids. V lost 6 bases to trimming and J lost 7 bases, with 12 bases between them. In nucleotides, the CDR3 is TGTGCCAGCAGACTAGCCCAAATCGGGGAGCTGTTTTTT. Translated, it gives CASRLAQIGELFF.

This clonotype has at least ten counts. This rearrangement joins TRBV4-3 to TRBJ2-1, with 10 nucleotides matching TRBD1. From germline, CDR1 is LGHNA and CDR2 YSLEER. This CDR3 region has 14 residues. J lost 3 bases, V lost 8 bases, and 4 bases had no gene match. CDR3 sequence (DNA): TGCGCCAGCCGCCGGGACAGGGGCTACAATGAGCAGTTCTTC. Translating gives CASRRDRGYNEQFF.

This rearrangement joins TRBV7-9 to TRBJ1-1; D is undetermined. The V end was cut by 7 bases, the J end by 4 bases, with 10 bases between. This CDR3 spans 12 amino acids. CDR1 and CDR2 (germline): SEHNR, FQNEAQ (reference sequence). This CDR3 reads CASTPQATEAFF. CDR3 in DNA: TGTGCCAGCACCCCCCAGGCCACTGAAGCTTTCTTT.

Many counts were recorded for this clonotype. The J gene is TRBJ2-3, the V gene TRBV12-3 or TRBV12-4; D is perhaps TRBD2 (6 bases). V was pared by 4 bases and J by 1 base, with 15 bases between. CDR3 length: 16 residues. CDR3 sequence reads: CASSSPEGEGTDTQYF. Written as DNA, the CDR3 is TGTGCCAGCAGTTCCCCGGAAGGGGAGGGCACAGATACGCAGTATTTT.

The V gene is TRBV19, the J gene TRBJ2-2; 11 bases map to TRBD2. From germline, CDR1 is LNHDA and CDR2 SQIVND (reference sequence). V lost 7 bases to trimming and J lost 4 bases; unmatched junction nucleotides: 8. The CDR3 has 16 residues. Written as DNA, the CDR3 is TGTGCCAGTACCTATAGCGGGGGGGCGGTCACCGGGGAGCTGTTTTTT. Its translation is CASTYSGGAVTGELFF.

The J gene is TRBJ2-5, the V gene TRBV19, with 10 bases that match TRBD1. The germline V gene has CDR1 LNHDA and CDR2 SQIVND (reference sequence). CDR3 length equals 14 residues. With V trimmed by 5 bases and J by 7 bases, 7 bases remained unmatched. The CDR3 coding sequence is TGTGCCAGTAGTCCGTCGACAGGGGGCCGGACCCAGTACTTC. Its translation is CASSPSTGGRTQYF. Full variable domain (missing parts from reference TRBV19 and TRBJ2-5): DGGITQSPKYLFRKEGQNVTLSCEQNLNHDAMYWYRQDPGQGLRLIYYSQIVNDFQKGDIAEGYSVSREKKESFPLTVTSAQKNPTAFYLCASSPSTGGRTQYFGPGTRLLVL.

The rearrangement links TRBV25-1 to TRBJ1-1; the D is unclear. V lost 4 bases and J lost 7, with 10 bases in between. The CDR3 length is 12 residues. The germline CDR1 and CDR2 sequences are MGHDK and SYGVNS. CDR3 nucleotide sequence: TGTGCCAGCAGTGTGGGGAGACTTGAAGCTTTCTTT. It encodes CASSVGRLEAFF.

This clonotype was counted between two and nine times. CDR3 in amino acids: CSASEGNGYTF. For the CDR3, the DNA is TGCAGTGCTAGTGAGGGAAATGGCTACACCTTC. The V gene is TRBV20-1, the J gene TRBJ1-2; D remains unclear. Deletions cut 3 bases from V and 6 bases from J, with 8 bases between. There are 11 residues in the CDR3. From germline, CDR1 is DFQATT and CDR2 SNEGSKA (reference sequence).

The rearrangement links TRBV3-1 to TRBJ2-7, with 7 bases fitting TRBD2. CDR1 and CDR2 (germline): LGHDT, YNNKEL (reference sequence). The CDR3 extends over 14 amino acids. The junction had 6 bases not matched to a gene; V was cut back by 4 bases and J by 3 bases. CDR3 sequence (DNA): TGTGCCAGCAGCCTGAGCGGGGAGATCTACGAGCAGTACTTC. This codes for CASSLSGEIYEQYF.

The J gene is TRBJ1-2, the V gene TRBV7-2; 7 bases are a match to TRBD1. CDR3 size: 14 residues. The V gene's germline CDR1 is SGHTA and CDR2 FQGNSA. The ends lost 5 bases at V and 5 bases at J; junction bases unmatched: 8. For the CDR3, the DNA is TGTGCCAGCAGCAGGGACAGTACGGGGTATGGCTACACCTTC. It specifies CASSRDSTGYGYTF.

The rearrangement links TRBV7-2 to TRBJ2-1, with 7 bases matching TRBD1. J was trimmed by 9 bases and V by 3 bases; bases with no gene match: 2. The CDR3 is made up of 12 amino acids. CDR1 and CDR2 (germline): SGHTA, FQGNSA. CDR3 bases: TGTGCCAGCAGCTTGGGACAGATTGAGCAGTTCTTC. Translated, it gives CASSLGQIEQFF.

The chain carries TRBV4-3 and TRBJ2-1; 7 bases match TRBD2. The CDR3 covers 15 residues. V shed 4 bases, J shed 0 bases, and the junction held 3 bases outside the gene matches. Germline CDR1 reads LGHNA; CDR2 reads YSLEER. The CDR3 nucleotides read TGCGCCAGCAGCCTTCGGACTAGCTCCTACAATGAGCAGTTCTTC. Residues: CASSLRTSSYNEQFF.

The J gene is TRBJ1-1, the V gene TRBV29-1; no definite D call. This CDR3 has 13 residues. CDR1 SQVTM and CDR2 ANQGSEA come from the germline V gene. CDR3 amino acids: CTVLGSMNTEAFF. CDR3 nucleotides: TGCACTGTGCTCGGGAGCATGAACACTGAAGCTTTCTTT.